A single sample gave rise to the 20 T cell receptor beta chains below, sequenced in a study of beta chain features in type 1 diabetes. General study findings and limits: Researchers report that Type 1 diabetes patients had moderately but significantly shorter TCRB CDR3s across all four CD4+ subsets.

Expressed TCRB transcripts got sequenced, as all isolated RNA was reverse transcribed. TCRdb's copy holds only in-frame clones and misses some; the assay was immunoSEQ multiplex PCR. Of about 710,000 clones in the sample, more than 12% are singletons; the top ten hold approximately 0.043%. Antigen specificity for these receptors is unknown. Sequencing was performed on naive CD4+ T cells from blood. Receptors were obtained from a man aged 18 to 29 with type 1 diabetes.

A few counts support this clone. Other nucleotide sequences in the sample specify the same CDR3. The chain couples TRBV11-2 to TRBJ2-3; the D gene is possibly TRBD2 (5 bases). Between the trimmed V and J ends, which lost 0 bases and 6 bases, there was a span of 7 bases. The CDR3 loop spans 13 amino acids. Germline V gene data show CDR1 as SGHAT and CDR2 as FQNNGV. Here the CDR3 DNA reads TGTGCCAGCAGCTTAGACCGAGGGGATACGCAGTATTTT. Its translation: CASSLDRGDTQYF.

This clone was seen more than once but under ten times. The chain recombines TRBV11-2 with TRBJ2-1, with 13 bases identical to TRBD2. CDR1 is SGHAT, CDR2 FQNNGV, per germline. After removal of 5 bases from V and 9 bases from J, the junction contained 7 bases not matched to a gene. CDR3 size: 15 residues. The CDR3 nucleotides are TGTGCCAGCAGCCTAGGGACTAGCGGGATGGGTGAGCAGTTCTTC. Protein product: CASSLGTSGMGEQFF.

This clone has only a few counts. The rearrangement links TRBV4-3 to TRBJ1-1; no clear D. V was trimmed by 5 bases and J by 5 bases, leaving 15 bases between them. The CDR3 totals 14 residues. Looked up from germline, CDR1 is LGHNA and CDR2 is YSLEER. In DNA form, the CDR3 reads TGCGCCAGCAGCTTACAGCTGCCGGGGACTGAAGCTTTCTTT. It yields the protein CASSLQLPGTEAFF.

This clone has more than one count but fewer than ten. V usage is TRBV5-6 and J usage is TRBJ1-2, with no clear D. From germline, CDR1 is SGHDT and CDR2 YYEEEE. Trimming pared 0 bases from V and 5 bases from J, leaving 11 bases between. CDR3 length equals 14 residues. In nucleotides, the CDR3 is TGTGCCAGCAGCTTGGTAGCGGCTTCTTATGGCTACACCTTC. Its translation is CASSLVAASYGYTF.

This clone was counted only a few times. The rearrangement uses TRBV28 and TRBJ2-7, with 7 bases that match TRBD1. This CDR3 comprises 15 residues. Germline V gives CDR1 MDHEN, CDR2 SYDVKM. Trimming took 6 bases from V and 3 from J; bases not matched to a gene: 11. The CDR3 is CASSPATGQLYEQYF. The CDR3 coding sequence is TGTGCCAGCAGCCCAGCTACGGGACAGCTCTACGAGCAGTACTTC.

Only a few counts were recorded for this clone. The chain has TRBV5-1 and TRBJ1-1; 7 bases map to TRBD1. J gave up 5 bases and V 4 bases, and 14 bases lay outside the gene matches. CDR1 SGHRS and CDR2 YFSETQ come from the germline V gene. The CDR3 totals 16 residues. Here the CDR3 DNA reads TGCGCCAGCAGCCCCCCCCTCACAGGGGTCGCGACTGAAGCTTTCTTT. Translation gives CASSPPLTGVATEAFF.

V usage is TRBV11-1 and J usage is TRBJ1-3; D is uncertain. The CDR3 covers 13 residues. V lost 3 bases and J lost 4, with 7 bases in between. The germline V gene encodes CDR1 SGHAT and CDR2 FQDESV (reference sequence). CDR3 region: CASSFAPGNTIYF. CDR3 nucleotide sequence: TGTGCCAGCAGCTTTGCTCCAGGAAACACCATATATTTT.

This clone was seen a few times. This chain links TRBV15 with TRBJ1-5, with a weak D call TRBD1 (5 bases). Trimming took off 2 bases at V and 4 bases at J, with 9 bases between the two ends. Per germline, CDR1 LNHNV and CDR2 YYDKDF (reference sequence). The CDR3 extends over 14 amino acids. The CDR3 DNA follows: TGTGCCACCAGCAGAAGGGACGGTAATCAGCCCCAGCATTTT. Its protein product is CATSRRDGNQPQHF. Supplemented by reference TRBV15 and TRBJ1-5, the full variable domain reads DAMVIQNPRYQVTQFGKPVTLSCSQTLNHNVMYWYQQKSSQAPKLLFHYYDKDFNNEADTPDNFQSRRPNTSFCFLDIRSPGLGDTAMYLCATSRRDGNQPQHFGDGTRLSIL.

The chain employs TRBV25-1 and TRBJ1-2; the D gene is possibly TRBD1 (6 bases). The CDR3 has 13 residues. Trimming shortened V by 2 bases and J by 11 bases, and 15 bases separated the two germline ends. The germline V gene encodes CDR1 MGHDK and CDR2 SYGVNS. Written as DNA, the CDR3 is TGTGCCAGCAGTGAACCCGGGACAAGAGCGTACACCTTC. It is translated as CASSEPGTRAYTF.

This clone was seen only a few times. This chain links TRBV27 with TRBJ1-1, with TRBD1 matching over 8 bases. Trimming took 3 bases from V and 5 from J; bases not matched to a gene: 2. There are 13 residues in the CDR3. The V gene's germline CDR1 is MNHEY and CDR2 SMNVEV (reference sequence). The CDR3 DNA reads as TGTGCCAGCAGTTTGTACAGGGGGACTGAAGCTTTCTTT. It translates to CASSLYRGTEAFF.

In its sample, this clone was seen a few times. This chain joins TRBV11-2 and TRBJ2-7, with D maybe TRBD1 (6 bases). Germline V gene lookup returns CDR1 SGHAT and CDR2 FQNNGV. V was cut by 5 bases and J by 0 bases, with 8 bases left in between. This CDR3 spans 13 amino acids. CDR3 nucleotides: TGTGCCAGCAGCAGACAGGACTCCTACGAGCAGTACTTC. Encoded protein: CASSRQDSYEQYF.

The J gene is TRBJ2-3, the V gene TRBV27; tentative D call: TRBD1 (5 bases). From germline, CDR1 is MNHEY and CDR2 SMNVEV (reference sequence). The CDR3 length is 16 residues. Trimming pared 6 bases from V and 2 bases from J, leaving 18 bases between. CDR3 bases: TGTGCCAGCAGCCGGTGGACGACCGGACACACAGATACGCAGTATTTT. Translated, it gives CASSRWTTGHTDTQYF.

This clone was seen a handful of times. Its ends do not fully match the called genes, so a read error is possible. DNA for the CDR3: TGTGCTAGCAGCCCGGACGTACACTACGAGCAGTACTTC. The encoded protein is CASSPDVHYEQYF. V is TRBV7-7 and J is TRBJ2-7; no clear D gene. Germline values: CDR1 SSHAT, CDR2 FNYEAQ (reference sequence). The CDR3 is made up of 13 amino acids.

The chain recombines TRBV25-1 with TRBJ1-2; 7 bases map to TRBD1. CDR1 is MGHDK, CDR2 SYGVNS, per germline. With 7 bases clipped from V and 4 bases from J, the junction kept 9 bases outside the gene matches. The CDR3 totals 14 residues. CDR3 nucleotide sequence: TGTGCCAGCAACAGGGGAGGGGACAGCTATGGCTACACCTTC. Residues: CASNRGGDSYGYTF.

The chain has TRBV10-3 and TRBJ2-7; the D is unclear. Germline-derived CDR1 and CDR2 are ENHRY and SYGVKD. The V and J ends lost 3 bases and 3 bases respectively, with 9 bases between them. This CDR3 spans 13 amino acids. The CDR3 here is CAISDGRNYEQYF. The CDR3 DNA sequence: TGTGCCATCAGTGACGGACGGAACTACGAGCAGTACTTC.

This clone was seen a few times. This CDR3 reads CASGGGNQETQYF. DNA of the CDR3: TGCGCCAGCGGAGGGGGGAACCAAGAGACCCAGTACTTC. The chain combines TRBV5-1 with TRBJ2-5; D tentatively reads TRBD1 or TRBD2 (6 bases each). The germline V gene has CDR1 SGHRS and CDR2 YFSETQ. This CDR3 region has 13 residues. Trimming took 7 bases from V and 0 from J, leaving 10 bases between them.

V usage is TRBV7-9 and J usage is TRBJ2-1, with 11 bases lining up with TRBD1. The CDR3 has 14 residues. Losses at the gene ends were 5 bases for V and 5 bases for J; bases not matched to a gene: 2. The V gene's germline CDR1 is SEHNR and CDR2 FQNEAQ (reference sequence). Written as DNA, the CDR3 is TGTGCCAGCAGCCTGGGACAGGGGGACAATGAGCAGTTCTTC. It encodes CASSLGQGDNEQFF. Variable domain in full (rest from reference TRBV7-9 and TRBJ2-1): DTGVSQNPRHKITKRGQNVTFRCDPISEHNRLYWYRQTLGQGPEFLTYFQNEAQLEKSRLLSDRFSAERPKGSFSTLEIQRTEQGDSAMYLCASSLGQGDNEQFFGPGTRLTVL.

This clone was counted between two and nine times. V and J are TRBV4-3 and TRBJ2-1; D remains ambiguous. There are 15 residues in the CDR3. Germline V lookup: CDR1 LGHNA, CDR2 YSLEER. Trimming pared 3 bases from V and 0 bases from J, leaving 9 bases between. For the CDR3, the DNA is TGCGCCAGCAGCCACAGCCCCCTCTCCTACAATGAGCAGTTCTTC. It specifies CASSHSPLSYNEQFF.

V and J are TRBV4-1 and TRBJ2-1, with D perhaps TRBD2 (6 bases). The CDR3 runs 19 residues. Trimming removed 0 bases from V and 0 bases from J, with 18 bases in between. The germline V gene encodes CDR1 MGHRA and CDR2 YSYEKL. The CDR3 sequence: CASSQDDESVGSSYNEQFF. DNA of the CDR3: TGCGCCAGCAGCCAAGATGACGAGTCCGTCGGGAGCTCCTACAATGAGCAGTTCTTC.

This clone was picked up a small number of times. The CDR3 nucleotides are TGTGCCAGCAGTGTAGGGAGGGCTGTTGAGACCCAGTACTTC. Its protein product is CASSVGRAVETQYF. This chain joins TRBV7-2 and TRBJ2-5; TRBD2 matches at 7 bases. The germline V gene encodes CDR1 SGHTA and CDR2 FQGNSA. This CDR3 is built from 14 residues. Trimming cost V 6 bases and J 5 bases; bases outside gene matches: 9. The full variable domain, its missing parts supplied by reference TRBV7-2 and TRBJ2-5, is GAGVSQSPSNKVTEKGKDVELRCDPISGHTALYWYRQSLGQGLEFLIYFQGNSAPDKSGLPSDRFSAERTGGSVSTLTIQRTQQEDSAVYLCASSVGRAVETQYFGPGTRLLVL.